This TCR beta chain comes out of a study of PD-L1 blockade in urothelial cancer. Study-wide background: Males with bladder-origin urothelial cancer constituted about 90% of the roughly 30 patients.

Only in-frame clones appear in the TCRdb table, and some are missing; sequencing was by immunoSEQ multiplex PCR. The table has tens of thousands of clones, approximately 90% seen once. The length of the CDR3 is 13 residues. The V and J ends lost 4 bases and 4 bases respectively, with 10 bases between them. The germline gives CDR1 KGHSH, CDR2 LQKENI. As to time point: pretreatment peripheral blood. Study conclusions and caveats: Better survival was predicted when blood TCR clonality before treatment fell below the median.

As to this clone: Its antigen is unknown.

The source material was PBMCs, sampled around atezolizumab (anti-PD-L1) treatment. The rearrangement links TRBV18 to TRBJ1-2, with D possibly TRBD1 on 5 matching bases. The sequence was collected from a woman aged 55-70 years with urothelial cancer. CDR3 nucleotide sequence: TGTGCCAGCTCACTAGGACATCCCTATGGCTACACCTTC. As protein: CASSLGHPYGYTF.